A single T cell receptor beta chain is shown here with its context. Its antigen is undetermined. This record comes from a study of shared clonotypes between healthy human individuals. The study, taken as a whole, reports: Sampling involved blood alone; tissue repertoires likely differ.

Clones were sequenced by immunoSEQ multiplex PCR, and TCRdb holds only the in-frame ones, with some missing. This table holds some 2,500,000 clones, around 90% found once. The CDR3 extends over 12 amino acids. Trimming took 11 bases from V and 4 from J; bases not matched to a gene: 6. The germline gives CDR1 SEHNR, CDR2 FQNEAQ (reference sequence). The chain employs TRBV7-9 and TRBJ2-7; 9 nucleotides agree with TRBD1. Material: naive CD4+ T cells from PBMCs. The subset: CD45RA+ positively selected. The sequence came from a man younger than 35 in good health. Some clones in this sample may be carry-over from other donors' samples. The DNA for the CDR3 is TGTGCCGGAGGACAGGGGCGGTACGAGCAGTACTTC. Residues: CAGGQGRYEQYF.